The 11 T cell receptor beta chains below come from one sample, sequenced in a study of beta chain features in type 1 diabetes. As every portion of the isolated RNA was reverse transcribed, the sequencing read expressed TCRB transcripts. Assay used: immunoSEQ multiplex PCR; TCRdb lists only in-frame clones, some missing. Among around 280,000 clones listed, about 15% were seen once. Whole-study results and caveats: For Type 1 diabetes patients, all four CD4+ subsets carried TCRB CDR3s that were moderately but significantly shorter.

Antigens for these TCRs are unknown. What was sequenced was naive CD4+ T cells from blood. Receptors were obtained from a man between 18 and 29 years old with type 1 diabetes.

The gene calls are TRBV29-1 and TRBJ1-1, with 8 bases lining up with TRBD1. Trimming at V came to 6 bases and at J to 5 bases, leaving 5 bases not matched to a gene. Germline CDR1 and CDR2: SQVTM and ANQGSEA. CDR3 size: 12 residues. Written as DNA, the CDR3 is TGCAGCGTGGACGACAGGGGAACTGAAGCTTTCTTT. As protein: CSVDDRGTEAFF. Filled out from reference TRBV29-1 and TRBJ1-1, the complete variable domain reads SAVISQKPSRDICQRGTSLTIQCQVDSQVTMMFWYRQQPGQSLTLIATANQGSEATYESGFVIDKFPISRPNLTFSTLTVSNMSPEDSSIYLCSVDDRGTEAFFGQGTRLTVV.

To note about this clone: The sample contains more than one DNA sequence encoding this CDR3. CDR3 region: CASSLDRETQYF. CDR3 in DNA: TGTGCCAGCAGCTTAGATCGGGAGACCCAGTACTTC. The rearrangement uses TRBV7-2 and TRBJ2-5; no firm D call. This CDR3 region has 12 residues. Trimming cost V 1 base and J 5 bases, with 5 bases left between them. Germline CDR1 SGHTA, CDR2 FQGNSA.

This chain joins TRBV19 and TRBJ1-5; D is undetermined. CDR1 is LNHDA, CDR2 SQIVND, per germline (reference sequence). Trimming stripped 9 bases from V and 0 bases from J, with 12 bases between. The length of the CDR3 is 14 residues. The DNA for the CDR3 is TGTGCCAGCTCAGGCCGTTATAGCAATCAGCCCCAGCATTTT. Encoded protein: CASSGRYSNQPQHF.

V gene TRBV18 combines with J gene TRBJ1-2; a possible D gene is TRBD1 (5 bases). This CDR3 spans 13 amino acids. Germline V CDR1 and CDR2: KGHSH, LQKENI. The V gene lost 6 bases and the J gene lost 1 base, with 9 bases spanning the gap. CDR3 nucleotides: TGTGCCAGCTCGCGACAGAATAACTATGGCTACACCTTC. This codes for CASSRQNNYGYTF.

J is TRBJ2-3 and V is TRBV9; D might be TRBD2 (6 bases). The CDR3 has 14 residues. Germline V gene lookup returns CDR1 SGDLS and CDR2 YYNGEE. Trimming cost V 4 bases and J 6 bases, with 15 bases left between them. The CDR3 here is CASSSGLPPDTQYF. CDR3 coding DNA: TGTGCCAGCAGCTCGGGACTCCCTCCGGATACGCAGTATTTT.

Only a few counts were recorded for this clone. The CDR3 loop reads CATRTEGSETQYF. The CDR3 bases are TGTGCCACTAGGACAGAAGGAAGCGAGACCCAGTACTTC. J is TRBJ2-5 and V is TRBV19, with D perhaps TRBD1 (6 bases). Germline values: CDR1 LNHDA, CDR2 SQIVND (reference sequence). V was trimmed by 10 bases and J by 5 bases, leaving 17 bases between them. The CDR3 totals 13 residues.

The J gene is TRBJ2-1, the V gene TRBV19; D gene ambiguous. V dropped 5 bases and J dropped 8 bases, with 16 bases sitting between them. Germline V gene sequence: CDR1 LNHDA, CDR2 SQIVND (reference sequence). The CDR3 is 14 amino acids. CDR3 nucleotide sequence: TGTGCCAGTAGTTGGCCTACCGCGGCCCATGAGCAGTTCTTC. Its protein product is CASSWPTAAHEQFF.

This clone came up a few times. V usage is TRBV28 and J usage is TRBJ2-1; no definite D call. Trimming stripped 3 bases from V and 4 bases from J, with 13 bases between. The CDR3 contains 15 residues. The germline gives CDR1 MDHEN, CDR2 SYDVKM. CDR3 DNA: TGTGCCAGCAGTTTTGTAGTTACCGGGTACAATGAGCAGTTCTTC. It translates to CASSFVVTGYNEQFF. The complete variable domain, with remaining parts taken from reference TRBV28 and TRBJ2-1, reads DVKVTQSSRYLVKRTGEKVFLECVQDMDHENMFWYRQDPGLGLRLIYFSYDVKMKEKGDIPEGYSVSREKKERFSLILESASTNQTSMYLCASSFVVTGYNEQFFGPGTRLTVL.

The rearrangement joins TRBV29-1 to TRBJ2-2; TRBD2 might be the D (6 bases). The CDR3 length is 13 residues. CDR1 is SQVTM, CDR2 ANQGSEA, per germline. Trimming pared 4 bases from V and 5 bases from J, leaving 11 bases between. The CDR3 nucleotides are TGCAGCGTTGGGAGGGCGGAGACCGGGGAGCTGTTTTTT. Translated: CSVGRAETGELFF.

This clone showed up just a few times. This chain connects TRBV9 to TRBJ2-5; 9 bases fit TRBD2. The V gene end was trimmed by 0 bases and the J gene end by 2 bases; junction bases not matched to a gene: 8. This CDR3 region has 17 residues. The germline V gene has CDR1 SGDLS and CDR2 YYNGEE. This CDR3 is CASSVGPSGVLQETQYF. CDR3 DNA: TGTGCCAGCAGCGTAGGTCCTAGCGGGGTTTTACAAGAGACCCAGTACTTC.

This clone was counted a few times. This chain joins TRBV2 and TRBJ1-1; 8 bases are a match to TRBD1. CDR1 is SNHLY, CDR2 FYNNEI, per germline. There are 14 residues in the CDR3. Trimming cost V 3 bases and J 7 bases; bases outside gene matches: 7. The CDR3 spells CASSERTGPYEAFF. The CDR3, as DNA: TGTGCCAGCAGTGAGAGGACAGGGCCATATGAAGCTTTCTTT. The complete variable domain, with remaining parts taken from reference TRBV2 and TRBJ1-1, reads EPEVTQTPSHQVTQMGQEVILRCVPISNHLYFYWYRQILGQKVEFLVSFYNNEISEKSEIFDDQFSVERPDGSNFTLKIRSTKLEDSAMYFCASSERTGPYEAFFGQGTRLTVV.